This T cell receptor beta chain was recovered during a study of identical twins (dated by TCRdb to the mid-2010s). Background on the whole study: TCR alpha and beta repertoires from monozygotic twins, unrelated adults of various ages and cord blood were deep-sequenced to test whether fetal clonotypes persist. To rule out contamination, replicate twin experiments were performed at different times with different library preparation protocols.

The study at large found these results: Compared with coincidental sharing between unrelated individuals, an excess of low generation-probability sequences was observed among out-of-frame TCR alpha sequences shared between twins. Because the same donors could not be followed over many years, the conclusions depended on cross-sectional statistical analysis. Fewer insertions were carried by abundant cord blood beta clonotypes; a weaker similar trend was observed in young adult naive repertoires, while no such trend was observed in memory repertoires. The excess sharing between twins in beta out-of-frame sequences was weaker because fewer shared sequences reduced the signal-to-noise ratio. In monozygotic twins, recombination models systematically underestimated out-of-frame TCR alpha sharing, but the models matched the sharing seen between unrelated individuals. Invariant T cells such as MAIT and iNKT could partly confound zero-insertion analyses, though diverse VJ usage argued against this for most clonotypes.

All donors were healthy Caucasians. The twin cohort consisted of three pairs of female monozygotic twins, all aged 18 to 29 years. Miltenyi CD45RO+ enrichment and human naive T-cell isolation kits were used to isolate memory (CD45RO+) and naive T cells from PBMC. Receptors were amplified or captured by 5' RACE. Sequenced on an Illumina HiSeq 2000. A universal primer binding site was introduced by template switching, and a unique molecular identifier was present in the final cDNA, enabling accurate counting of TCR cDNA molecules. Specific primers in the conserved constant-segment region were used to synthesize first-strand cDNA for the TCR alpha and beta chains. To control for contamination, each cDNA library was double barcoded with a SMART-Mk sample barcode plus Illumina barcodes. TruSeq adapter sequences, together with Illumina sample barcodes, were added in two successive PCR steps. Sequencing of the TCR alpha and beta cDNA libraries was done on the Illumina HiSeq platform using custom primers. Processing in the source paper ran as follows. MiGEC was used to process raw reads and extract unique molecular identifiers, and MiXCR was used to find CDR3 positions. For each individual, recombination models were inferred using an EM algorithm with the repgenHMM and IGoR tools. The analysis of shared clonotypes was done with the tcR package in R, with sharing normalized by the product of cloneset sizes. Out-of-frame nonproductive sequences were analyzed to study raw recombination free of thymic and clonal selection effects. Using fastp at Q25 and MiXCR, TCRdb reprocessed the public reads and kept productive beta chains. For every CDR3 protein sequence, its rows merge into one entry that carries the most common genes and DNA. The V and J calls were determined by TCRdb, not by the authors. In this sample the table shows roughly 250,000 distinct CDR3 sequences, around 6.6% of which occur a single time. Around 3.4% of the sample rests with the top ten.

Trimming costs V 3 bases and J 2 bases, and their ends lie 14 bases apart. There are 16 amino acids in the CDR3, from cysteine to phenylalanine inclusive. The CDR3 DNA has 48 bases and is translated from base 1. For CDR1 and CDR2, the germline V gene (reference sequence) lists SGHNT and YYREEE. This clonotype was counted between two and nine times. Its antigen specificity is not known. No base quality values were provided; no much bigger clone lies one nucleotide off. The same sample was also studied in work on yellow fever vaccine responses in identical twins. Looking at the second paper: The T cell response to vaccination in identical twins was reported by the authors to appear partly convergent and partly personalized. Focusing on identical twins, the study followed the T cell clones that responded to the vaccine, and did so with precision.

The rearranged chain carries TRBV5-4 and TRBJ2-2; the D gene cannot be named for sure. Specimen: memory (CD45RO+) T cells sorted from blood. Reading the label with the study, this specimen's cell subset or site is: CD45RO+ enriched T cells. This receptor was taken from a woman younger than 30 in good health. CDR3 reads: CASSSYGVANTGELFF. Here is the DNA: TGTGCCAGCAGCTCGTATGGGGTAGCAAACACCGGGGAGCTGTTTTTT.